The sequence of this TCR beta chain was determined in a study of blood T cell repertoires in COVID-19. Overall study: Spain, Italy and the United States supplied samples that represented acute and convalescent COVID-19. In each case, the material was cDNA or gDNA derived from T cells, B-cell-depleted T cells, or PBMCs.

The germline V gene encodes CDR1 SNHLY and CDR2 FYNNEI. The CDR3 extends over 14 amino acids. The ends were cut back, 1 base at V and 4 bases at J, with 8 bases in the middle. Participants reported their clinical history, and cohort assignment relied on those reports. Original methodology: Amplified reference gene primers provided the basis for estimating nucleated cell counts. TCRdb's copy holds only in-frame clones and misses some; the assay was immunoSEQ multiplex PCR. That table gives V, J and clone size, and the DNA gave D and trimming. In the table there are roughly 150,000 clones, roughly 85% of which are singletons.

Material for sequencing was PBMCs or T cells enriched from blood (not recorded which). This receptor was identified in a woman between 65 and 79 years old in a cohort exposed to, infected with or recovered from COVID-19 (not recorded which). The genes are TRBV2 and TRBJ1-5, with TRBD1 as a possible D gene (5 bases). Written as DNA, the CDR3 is TGTGCCAGCAGTGAAGGGAGGGGAAATCAGCCCCAGCATTTT. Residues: CASSEGRGNQPQHF. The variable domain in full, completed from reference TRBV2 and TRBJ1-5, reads EPEVTQTPSHQVTQMGQEVILRCVPISNHLYFYWYRQILGQKVEFLVSFYNNEISEKSEIFDDQFSVERPDGSNFTLKIRSTKLEDSAMYFCASSEGRGNQPQHFGDGTRLSIL.